Each of the 14 T cell receptor beta chains below was sequenced from the same sample in a study of post-analysis software for immune sequencing data. Sequencing libraries made from TCR beta cDNA carried unique molecular identifiers. TCRdb redid the calling of the PCR reads with MiXCR, one entry per CDR3 protein. This table holds hundreds of thousands of distinct CDR3 sequences, around 50% found once. For these TCRs, the target antigens are not known. General study findings and limits: With TRBV5-6, TRBV5-1 and TRBV20-1 included, 5 or 6 TRBV segments were more frequent in patients than in controls.

The sample consisted of blood. Source of these receptors: a girl aged 10-17 years with multiple sclerosis.

The chain couples TRBV7-2 to TRBJ2-3; D unresolved. The CDR3 sequence is 15 residues long. V lost 5 bases to trimming and J lost 2 bases, with 14 bases between them. In germline, CDR1 is SGHTA, CDR2 FQGNSA. The CDR3 spells CASSGSAHPTDTQYF. The CDR3 region has the DNA TGTGCCAGCAGCGGATCAGCCCACCCCACAGATACGCAGTATTTT. Filled out from reference TRBV7-2 and TRBJ2-3, the complete variable domain reads GAGVSQSPSNKVTEKGKDVELRCDPISGHTALYWYRQSLGQGLEFLIYFQGNSAPDKSGLPSDRFSAERTGGSVSTLTIQRTQQEDSAVYLCASSGSAHPTDTQYFGPGTRLTVL.

This clonotype was counted between two and nine times. V is TRBV7-8 and J is TRBJ2-7; D uncertain. Trimming removed 0 bases from V and 5 bases from J, with 8 bases in between. The germline V gene encodes CDR1 SGHVS and CDR2 FQNEAQ. This CDR3 is 13 amino acids long. The CDR3 DNA sequence: TGTGCCAGCAGCTTAGCAAACCAGAACGAGCAGTACTTC. Translated, it gives CASSLANQNEQYF.

The V gene is TRBV5-1, the J gene TRBJ2-3; the D gene is possibly TRBD1 (5 bases). V was cut by 0 bases and J by 0 bases, with 14 bases left in between. The CDR3 extends over 17 amino acids. CDR1 and CDR2 from the germline V gene are SGHRS and YFSETQ. The CDR3 loop is CASSLVVGAGSTDTQYF. The CDR3, as DNA: TGCGCCAGCAGCTTGGTAGTAGGGGCAGGTAGCACAGATACGCAGTATTTT.

V gene TRBV7-2 combines with J gene TRBJ1-5; 9 positions agree with TRBD1. V trimming: 6 bases; J trimming: 5 bases; junction bases outside the gene matches: 8. This CDR3 is 15 amino acids long. The germline CDR1 and CDR2 sequences are SGHTA and FQGNSA. The CDR3 region is CASRRTGVLHQPQHF. The DNA of the CDR3 is TGTGCCAGCAGACGGACAGGGGTACTGCATCAGCCCCAGCATTTT.

The gene calls are TRBV20-1 and TRBJ2-3, with D possibly being TRBD1 or TRBD2 (6 bases each). The length of the CDR3 is 15 residues. Trimming removed 1 base from V and 1 base from J, with 12 bases in between. CDR1 and CDR2 (germline): DFQATT, SNEGSKA (reference sequence). The CDR3 is CSARGGGHGTDTQYF. The DNA for the CDR3 is TGCAGTGCTAGAGGAGGGGGGCACGGCACAGATACGCAGTATTTT.

This sequence joins TRBV11-2 and TRBJ2-4; 13 bases map to TRBD2. The CDR3 sequence is 19 residues long. Germline CDR1 SGHAT, CDR2 FQNNGV. The V gene end was trimmed by 5 bases and the J gene end by 0 bases; junction bases not matched to a gene: 10. The CDR3 DNA reads TGTGCCAGCAGCCAGTTACTAGCGGGAGGGCCAGGAGCCAAAAACATTCAGTACTTC. Protein product: CASSQLLAGGPGAKNIQYF.

The chain couples TRBV2 to TRBJ2-1; TRBD2 matches 9 bases. There are 12 residues in the CDR3. Germline lookup yields CDR1 SNHLY and CDR2 FYNNEI. V was pared by 6 bases and J by 15 bases, with 9 bases of the junction left unmatched. This chain's CDR3 is CASSQAGLAGFF. For the CDR3, the DNA is TGTGCCAGCAGCCAAGCGGGACTAGCAGGGTTCTTC.

This clonotype was seen more than once but under ten times. The V and J genes are TRBV7-6 and TRBJ1-1; D is unresolved. CDR3 length equals 13 residues. The V end was cut by 4 bases, the J end by 0 bases, with 6 bases between. The V gene's germline CDR1 is SGHVS and CDR2 FNYEAQ. CDR3 sequence: CASSYTVNTEAFF. The CDR3 region has the DNA TGTGCCAGCAGCTACACAGTGAACACTGAAGCTTTCTTT.

Comments on this clonotype: One junction end disagrees with the germline gene, perhaps due to a read error. This chain joins TRBV5-1 and TRBJ2-7; the D is unclear. The CDR3 runs 14 residues. In germline, CDR1 is SGHRS, CDR2 YFSETQ. The CDR3 spells CAGSFAAKNYEQYF. CDR3 bases: TGCGCCGGCAGCTTCGCAGCAAAGAACTACGAGCAGTACTTC. Based on the CDR3 plus reference TRBV5-1 and TRBJ2-7, the full variable domain is KAGVTQTPRYLIKTRGQQVTLSCSPISGHRSVSWYQQTPGQGLQFLFEYFSETQRNKGNFPGRFSGRQFSNSRSEMNVSTLELGDSALYLCAGSFAAKNYEQYFGPGTRLTVT.

This sequence joins TRBV29-1 and TRBJ2-6; the match to TRBD1 covers 8 bases. The V and J ends lost 7 bases and 1 base, in that order; junction bases with no gene match: 12. Per germline, CDR1 SQVTM and CDR2 ANQGSEA. CDR3 size: 17 residues. CDR3 loop: CSAAGGSAWSGANVLTF. CDR3 in DNA: TGCAGCGCTGCAGGGGGCAGTGCATGGTCTGGGGCCAACGTCCTGACTTTC. Looking up the rest from reference TRBV29-1 and TRBJ2-6 gives the full variable domain: SAVISQKPSRDICQRGTSLTIQCQVDSQVTMMFWYRQQPGQSLTLIATANQGSEATYESGFVIDKFPISRPNLTFSTLTVSNMSPEDSSIYLCSAAGGSAWSGANVLTFGAGSRLTVL.

The rearrangement links TRBV5-1 to TRBJ2-5, with 12 bases that match TRBD2. CDR3 size: 16 residues. V shed 3 bases, J shed 0 bases, and the junction held 3 bases outside the gene matches. Germline CDR1 SGHRS, CDR2 YFSETQ. The CDR3 region is CASSSGLAGNQETQYF. The CDR3 bases are TGCGCCAGCAGCTCCGGACTAGCGGGGAACCAAGAGACCCAGTACTTC.

The chain couples TRBV20-1 to TRBJ2-7; D is uncertain. The end of the DNA aligns better with TRBJ2-5, so the J call may be wrong. The V gene's germline CDR1 is DFQATT and CDR2 SNEGSKA (reference sequence). CDR3 size: 11 residues. The CDR3 spells CSARDKETQYF. For the CDR3, the DNA is TGCAGTGCTAGAGATAAAGAGACCCAGTACTTC.

The chain carries TRBV29-1 and TRBJ2-3, with D perhaps matching TRBD1 (8 bases). Germline loops: CDR1 SQVTM, CDR2 ANQGSEA. The CDR3 is made up of 17 amino acids. V gave up 6 bases and J gave up 0 bases, with 22 bases separating them. This CDR3 is CSVLQGGVRISTDTQYF. The CDR3 nucleotides are TGCAGCGTGCTACAGGGGGGGGTCCGGATAAGCACAGATACGCAGTATTTT.

CDR3 amino acids: CASSQETSGRATYNEQFF. The CDR3, as DNA: TGCGCCAGCAGCCAGGAAACTAGCGGGAGGGCCACGTACAATGAGCAGTTCTTC. V usage is TRBV4-1 and J usage is TRBJ2-1; 13 positions match TRBD2. V trimming: 3 bases; J trimming: 4 bases; junction bases outside the gene matches: 9. Germline V lookup: CDR1 MGHRA, CDR2 YSYEKL. This CDR3 has 18 residues.